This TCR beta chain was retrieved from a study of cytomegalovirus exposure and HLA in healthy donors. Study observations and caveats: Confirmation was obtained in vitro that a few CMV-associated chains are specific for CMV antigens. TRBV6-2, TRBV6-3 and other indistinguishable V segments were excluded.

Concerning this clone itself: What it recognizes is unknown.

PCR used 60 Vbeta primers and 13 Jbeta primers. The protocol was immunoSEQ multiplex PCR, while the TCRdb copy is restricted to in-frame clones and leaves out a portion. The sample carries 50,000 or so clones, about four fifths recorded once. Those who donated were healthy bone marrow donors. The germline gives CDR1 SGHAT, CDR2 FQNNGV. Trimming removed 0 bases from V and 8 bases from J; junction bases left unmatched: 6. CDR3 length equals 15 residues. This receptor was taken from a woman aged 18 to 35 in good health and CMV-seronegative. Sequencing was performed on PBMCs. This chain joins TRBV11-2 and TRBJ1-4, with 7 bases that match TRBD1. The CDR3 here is CASSLDSGGVEKLFF. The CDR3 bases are TGTGCCAGCAGCTTAGACTCAGGGGGAGTCGAAAAACTGTTTTTT.